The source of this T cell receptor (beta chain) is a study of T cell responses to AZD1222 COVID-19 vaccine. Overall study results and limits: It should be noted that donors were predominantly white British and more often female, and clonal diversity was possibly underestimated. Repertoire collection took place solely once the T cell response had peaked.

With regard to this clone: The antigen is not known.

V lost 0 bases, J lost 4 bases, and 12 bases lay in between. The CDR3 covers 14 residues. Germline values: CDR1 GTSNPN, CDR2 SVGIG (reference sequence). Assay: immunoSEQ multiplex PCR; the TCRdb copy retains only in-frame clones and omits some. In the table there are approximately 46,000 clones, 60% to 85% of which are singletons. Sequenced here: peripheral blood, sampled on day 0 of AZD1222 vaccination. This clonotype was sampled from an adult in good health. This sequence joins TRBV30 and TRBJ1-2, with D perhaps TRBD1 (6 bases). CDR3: CAWSVNSRGYGYTF. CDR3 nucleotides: TGTGCCTGGAGTGTAAACAGCAGGGGCTATGGCTACACCTTC. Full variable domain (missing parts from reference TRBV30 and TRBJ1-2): SQTIHQWPATLVQPVGSPLSLECTVEGTSNPNLYWYRQAAGRGLQLLFYSVGIGQISSEVPQNLSASRPQDRQFILSSKKLLLSDSGFYLCAWSVNSRGYGYTFGSGTRLTVV.